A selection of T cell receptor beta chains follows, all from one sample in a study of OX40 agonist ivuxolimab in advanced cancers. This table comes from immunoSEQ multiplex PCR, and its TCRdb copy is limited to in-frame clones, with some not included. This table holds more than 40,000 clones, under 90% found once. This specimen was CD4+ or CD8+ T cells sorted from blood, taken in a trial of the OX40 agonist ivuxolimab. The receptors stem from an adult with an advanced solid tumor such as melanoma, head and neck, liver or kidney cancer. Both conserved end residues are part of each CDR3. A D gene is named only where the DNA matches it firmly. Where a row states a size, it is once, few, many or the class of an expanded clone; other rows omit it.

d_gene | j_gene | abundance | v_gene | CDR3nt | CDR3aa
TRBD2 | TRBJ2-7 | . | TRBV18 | TGTGCCAGCTCACGTGACGGGGGGGCCCCCTACGAGCAGTACTTC | CASSRDGGAPYEQYF
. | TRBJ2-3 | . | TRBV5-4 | TGTGCCAGCAGCTCAGGACTAACCTACACAGATACGCAGTATTTT | CASSSGLTYTDTQYF
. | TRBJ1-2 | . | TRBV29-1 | TGCAGCGTTGGTGCCGGTACTAACTATGGCTACACCTTC | CSVGAGTNYGYTF
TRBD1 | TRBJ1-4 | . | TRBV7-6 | TGTGCCAGCAGCCCAGGGACAGGCGAAAATGAAAAACTGTTTTTT | CASSPGTGENEKLFF
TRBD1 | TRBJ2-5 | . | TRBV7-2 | TGTGCCAGCAGCCCGACAGGGGGCACGGAGACCCAGTACTTC | CASSPTGGTETQYF
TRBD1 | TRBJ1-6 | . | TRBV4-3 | TGCGCCAGCAGCCAAGAAGGGGGATCAGGGGGGACTTCACCCCTCCACTTT | CASSQEGGSGGTSPLHF
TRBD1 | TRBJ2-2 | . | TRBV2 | TGTGCCAGTGACAGGGGAATTGCCGGGGAGCTGTTTTTT | CASDRGIAGELFF
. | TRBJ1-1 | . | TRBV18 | TGTGCCAGCTCACCACGGGCAAAGGGGGTTGCCGCTTTCTTT | CASSPRAKGVAAFF
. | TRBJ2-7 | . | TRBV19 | TGTGCCAGCCAAGGAACCGACAGAGGCTACGAGCAGTACTTC | CASQGTDRGYEQYF
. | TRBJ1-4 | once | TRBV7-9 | TGTGCCAGCAGCTTAGACACAGGGTTCAAAAAACTGTTTTTT | CASSLDTGFKKLFF
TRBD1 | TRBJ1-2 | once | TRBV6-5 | TGTGCCAGCAGTTACTGGGGACAGGGGGCTGGAGGCTACACCTTC | CASSYWGQGAGGYTF
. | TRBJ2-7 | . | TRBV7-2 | TGTGCCAGCAGCTTAGAGGGACTCACAAGCTCCTACGAGCAGTACTTC | CASSLEGLTSSYEQYF
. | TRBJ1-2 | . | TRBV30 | TGTGCCTGTTCCCAAGGGGCTAACTATGGCTACACCTTC | CACSQGANYGYTF
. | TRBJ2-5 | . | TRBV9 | TGTGCCAGCAGCGTAGACGGGGGATTGAAAGAGACCCAGTACTTC | CASSVDGGLKETQYF
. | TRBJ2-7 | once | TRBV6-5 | TGTGCCAGCAGTTACTCCCCAGGGACCTACGAGCAGTACTTC | CASSYSPGTYEQYF
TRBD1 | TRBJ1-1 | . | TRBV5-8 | TGTGCCAGCAGGCGCAGGGGGCAGAACACTGAAGCTTTCTTT | CASRRRGQNTEAFF
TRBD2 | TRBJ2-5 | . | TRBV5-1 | TGCGCCAGCACCGTGCAGGGACTAGCGGCCAAAGAGACCCAGTACTTC | CASTVQGLAAKETQYF
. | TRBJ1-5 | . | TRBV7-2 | TGTGCCAGCAGCTTAGCGGACATTCAGCCCCAGCATTTT | CASSLADIQPQHF
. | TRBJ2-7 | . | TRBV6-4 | TGTGCCAGCAGTGGGAGGACAGAAACCTACGAGCAGTACTTC | CASSGRTETYEQYF
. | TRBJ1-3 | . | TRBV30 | TGTGCCTGGAGGCCCCGCGGAAACACCATATATTTT | CAWRPRGNTIYF
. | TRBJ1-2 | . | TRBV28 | TGTGCCAGCAGTACTACTAACTATGGCTACACCTTC | CASSTTNYGYTF
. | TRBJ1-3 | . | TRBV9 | TGTGCCAGCAGCGACTCCATTCGGGGACGAGGAAACACCATATATTTT | CASSDSIRGRGNTIYF
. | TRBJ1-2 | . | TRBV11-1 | TGTGCCAGCAGCTTCGACAGTGGCTACACCTTC | CASSFDSGYTF
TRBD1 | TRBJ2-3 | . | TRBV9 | TGTGCCAGCAGCTCGCCGCCTCGGGACAGAACACAAAATACGCAGTATTTT | CASSSPPRDRTQNTQYF
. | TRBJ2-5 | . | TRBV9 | TGTGCCAGCAGCGCGAGCCGGGACACTAACCAAGAGACCCAGTACTTC | CASSASRDTNQETQYF
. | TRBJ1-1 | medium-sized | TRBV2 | TGTGCCAGCATAGAGTACACTGAAGCTTTCTTT | CASIEYTEAFF
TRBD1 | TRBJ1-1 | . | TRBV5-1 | TGCGCCAGCAGCTTGGTTCAGGGGGCGCGGGTAGCTTTCTTT | CASSLVQGARVAFF
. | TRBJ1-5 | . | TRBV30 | TGTGCCTGGAGTCCTTTCGAAAGGGGGAATAGTCAGCCCCAGCATTTT | CAWSPFERGNSQPQHF
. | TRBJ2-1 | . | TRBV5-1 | TGCGCCAGCAGCTTTGACAGTACGAACAATGAGCAGTTCTTC | CASSFDSTNNEQFF
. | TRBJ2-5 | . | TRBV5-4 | TGTGCCAGCAGCTTGGAGGTCCAGGGAGGGACCCAGTACTTC | CASSLEVQGGTQYF
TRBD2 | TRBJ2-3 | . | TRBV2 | TGTGCCAGCAACCTAGCGGCGTCAGATACGCAGTATTTT | CASNLAASDTQYF
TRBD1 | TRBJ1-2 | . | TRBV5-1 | TGCGCCAGCAGCTTGGGGACAGGCGTTTACTATGGCTACACCTTC | CASSLGTGVYYGYTF
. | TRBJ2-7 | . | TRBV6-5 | TGTGCCAGCAGTTTGGACGGACTATCCTACGAGCAGTACTTC | CASSLDGLSYEQYF
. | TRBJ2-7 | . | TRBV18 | TGTGCCAGCTCACCATTGGGGTCCAGGGGCTACGAGCAGTACTTC | CASSPLGSRGYEQYF
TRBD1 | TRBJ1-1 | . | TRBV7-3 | TGTGCCAGCAGTGGACAGGGGAACACTGAAGCTTTCTTT | CASSGQGNTEAFF
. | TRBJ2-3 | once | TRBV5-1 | TGCGCCAGCAGCTCAAGACAGGGAGGGGATACGCAGTATTTT | CASSSRQGGDTQYF
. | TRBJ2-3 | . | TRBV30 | TGTGCCTGGAGTGTCTCGCGAGCAGATACGCAGTATTTT | CAWSVSRADTQYF
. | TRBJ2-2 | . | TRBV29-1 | TGCAGCGTTGTTGGGGGTACGAACACCGGGGAGCTGTTTTTT | CSVVGGTNTGELFF
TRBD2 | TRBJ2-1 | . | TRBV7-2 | TGTGCCAGCAGCCAGACTAGCGGGGCTAGGGAGCAGTTCTTC | CASSQTSGAREQFF
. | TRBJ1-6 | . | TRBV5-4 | TGTGCCAGCAGCCCCCCGGGACTTGATAATTCACCCCTCCACTTT | CASSPPGLDNSPLHF
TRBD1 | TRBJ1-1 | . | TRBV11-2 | TGTGCCAGCAGCTACCCGGGACAGGGGCGGCGAGCTTTCTTT | CASSYPGQGRRAFF
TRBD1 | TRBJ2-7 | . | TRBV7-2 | TGTGCCAGCAGCTCCACCCCAGGGGGAAGCTACGAGCAGTACTTC | CASSSTPGGSYEQYF
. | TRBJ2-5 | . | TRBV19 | TGTGCCAGTAGTATAGGGACCTTCGATTCAGAGACCCAGTACTTC | CASSIGTFDSETQYF
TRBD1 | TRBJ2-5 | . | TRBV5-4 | TGTGCCAGCAGCTCCCGAAGGGGGCAGAGGGGAGAGACCCAGTACTTC | CASSSRRGQRGETQYF
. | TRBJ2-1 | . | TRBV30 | TGTGCCTGGAGGGGTATAGGATCTTCCTACAATGAGCAGTTCTTC | CAWRGIGSSYNEQFF